The rows below give T cell receptor beta chains drawn from one sample of a study of chemoradiotherapy in HPV16-positive cancers. Sequencing was performed with immunoSEQ multiplex PCR; in TCRdb, only in-frame clones are kept and a portion is missing. The sample contains over 10,000 clones, 60% to 85% of which appear only once. Sample acquisition took place from a patient who underwent chemoradiotherapy. The receptors derive from a human donor with HPV-associated anogenital cancer. Both conserved end residues are part of each CDR3. D genes are given only for firm matches. Clone size appears in some rows only: once, few, many, or a class for an expanded clone.

CDR3 length: 12
D gene: -
J gene: TRBJ1-4
clone size: once
V gene: TRBV15
CDR3 protein: CATSGADEKLFF
CDR3 DNA: TGTGCCACCAGCGGGGCGGATGAAAAACTGTTTTTT

CDR3 length: 14
D gene: -
J gene: TRBJ2-1
clone size: -
V gene: TRBV9
CDR3 protein: CASSVSATNNEQFF
CDR3 DNA: TGTGCCAGCAGCGTATCGGCGACCAACAATGAGCAGTTCTTC

CDR3 length: 16
D gene: -
J gene: TRBJ1-3
clone size: -
V gene: TRBV6-1
CDR3 protein: CASSGTRASSGNTIYF
CDR3 DNA: TGTGCCAGCAGTGGGACCCGTGCCAGCTCTGGAAACACCATATATTTT

CDR3 length: 12
D gene: -
J gene: TRBJ2-3
clone size: -
V gene: TRBV5-1
CDR3 protein: CASRLSTDTQYF
CDR3 DNA: TGCGCGAGTCGGTTGAGCACAGATACGCAGTATTTT

CDR3 length: 13
D gene: -
J gene: TRBJ2-3
clone size: -
V gene: TRBV5-8
CDR3 protein: CASSFGGADTQYF
CDR3 DNA: TGTGCCAGCAGCTTTGGGGGTGCAGATACGCAGTATTTT

CDR3 length: 14
D gene: -
J gene: TRBJ2-3
clone size: -
V gene: TRBV7-2
CDR3 protein: CASSWMTSTDTQYF
CDR3 DNA: TGTGCCAGCAGCTGGATGACTAGCACAGATACGCAGTATTTT

CDR3 length: 12
D gene: -
J gene: TRBJ2-7
clone size: -
V gene: TRBV7-9
CDR3 protein: CASSLLGYEQYF
CDR3 DNA: TGTGCCAGCAGCTTATTGGGGTACGAGCAGTACTTC

CDR3 length: 15
D gene: -
J gene: TRBJ1-1
clone size: -
V gene: TRBV4-3
CDR3 protein: CASSSYIGGSVEAFF
CDR3 DNA: TGCGCCAGCAGCTCATATATTGGGGGCTCAGTTGAAGCTTTCTTT

CDR3 length: 14
D gene: TRBD1
J gene: TRBJ2-7
clone size: -
V gene: TRBV5-4
CDR3 protein: CASSMRTGTYEQYF
CDR3 DNA: TGTGCCAGCAGCATGCGGACAGGGACGTACGAGCAGTACTTC

CDR3 length: 15
D gene: -
J gene: TRBJ1-2
clone size: -
V gene: TRBV15
CDR3 protein: CATSRDLSDSYGYTF
CDR3 DNA: TGTGCCACCAGCAGAGACCTTTCGGACAGCTATGGCTACACCTTC

CDR3 length: 16
D gene: TRBD1
J gene: TRBJ1-4
clone size: once
V gene: TRBV4-2
CDR3 protein: CASSHGGDRVREKLFF
CDR3 DNA: TGTGCCAGCAGCCACGGTGGGGACAGGGTACGCGAAAAACTGTTTTTT

CDR3 length: 16
D gene: -
J gene: TRBJ1-6
clone size: -
V gene: TRBV30
CDR3 protein: CAWNWNQGGTNSPLHF
CDR3 DNA: TGTGCCTGGAACTGGAACCAGGGAGGGACTAATTCACCCCTCCACTTT

CDR3 length: 18
D gene: TRBD1
J gene: TRBJ2-7
clone size: -
V gene: TRBV11-3
CDR3 protein: CASSLEGQGRSFGYEQYF
CDR3 DNA: TGTGCCAGCAGCTTAGAGGGACAGGGGAGGTCGTTCGGATACGAGCAGTACTTC

CDR3 length: 15
D gene: -
J gene: TRBJ1-1
clone size: -
V gene: TRBV4-3
CDR3 protein: CASSQDPDTNTEAFF
CDR3 DNA: TGCGCCAGCAGCCAAGATCCAGACACAAACACTGAAGCTTTCTTT

CDR3 length: 14
D gene: -
J gene: TRBJ2-1
clone size: -
V gene: TRBV7-3
CDR3 protein: CASSPQAGYNEQFF
CDR3 DNA: TGTGCCAGCAGCCCCCAGGCGGGTTACAATGAGCAGTTCTTC

CDR3 length: 14
D gene: -
J gene: TRBJ1-6
clone size: few
V gene: TRBV6-5
CDR3 protein: CASSPLGWNSPLHF
CDR3 DNA: TGTGCCAGCAGCCCTTTGGGGTGGAATTCACCCCTCCACTTT

CDR3 length: 17
D gene: TRBD2
J gene: TRBJ2-1
clone size: -
V gene: TRBV11-2
CDR3 protein: CASSPNREASGGGEQFF
CDR3 DNA: TGTGCCAGCAGCCCCAACAGGGAGGCTAGCGGGGGTGGTGAGCAGTTCTTC

CDR3 length: 15
D gene: TRBD1
J gene: TRBJ1-2
clone size: once
V gene: TRBV10-3
CDR3 protein: CAISLPGQVDYGYTF
CDR3 DNA: TGTGCCATCAGTCTACCGGGACAGGTTGACTATGGCTACACCTTC

CDR3 length: 15
D gene: -
J gene: TRBJ2-1
clone size: once
V gene: TRBV7-9
CDR3 protein: CASSLTRGLYNEQFF
CDR3 DNA: TGTGCCAGCAGCTTAACAAGGGGCCTCTACAATGAGCAGTTCTTC

CDR3 length: 12
D gene: -
J gene: TRBJ1-2
clone size: -
V gene: TRBV6-5
CDR3 protein: CASSYGGAGYTF
CDR3 DNA: TGTGCCAGCAGTTATGGAGGGGCGGGCTACACCTTC

CDR3 length: 14
D gene: TRBD1
J gene: TRBJ1-2
clone size: -
V gene: TRBV7-2
CDR3 protein: CASSQGQRNYGYTF
CDR3 DNA: TGTGCCAGCAGCCAGGGACAGAGAAACTATGGCTACACCTTC

CDR3 length: 13
D gene: -
J gene: TRBJ1-1
clone size: -
V gene: TRBV27
CDR3 protein: CASSLGWGTEAFF
CDR3 DNA: TGTGCCAGCAGCCTGGGGTGGGGGACTGAAGCTTTCTTT

CDR3 length: 13
D gene: -
J gene: TRBJ1-2
clone size: -
V gene: TRBV9
CDR3 protein: CASSEGSNYGYTF
CDR3 DNA: TGTGCCAGCAGCGAGGGCAGTAACTATGGCTACACCTTC

CDR3 length: 15
D gene: -
J gene: TRBJ1-4
clone size: -
V gene: TRBV7-2
CDR3 protein: CASSLKSGGYEKLFF
CDR3 DNA: TGTGCCAGCAGCTTAAAATCCGGGGGCTACGAAAAACTGTTTTTT

CDR3 length: 15
D gene: -
J gene: TRBJ1-1
clone size: -
V gene: TRBV6-1
CDR3 protein: CASSEGAGSRIEAFF
CDR3 DNA: TGTGCCAGCAGTGAAGGGGCCGGTAGTCGTATTGAAGCTTTCTTT

CDR3 length: 12
D gene: -
J gene: TRBJ1-2
clone size: few
V gene: TRBV7-2
CDR3 protein: CASSLDLYGYTF
CDR3 DNA: TGTGCCAGCAGCTTAGACCTATATGGCTACACCTTC

CDR3 length: 15
D gene: -
J gene: TRBJ1-5
clone size: -
V gene: TRBV7-9
CDR3 protein: CASSQGSLSRQPQHF
CDR3 DNA: TGTGCCAGCAGTCAAGGGTCCCTCAGTAGGCAGCCCCAGCATTTT

CDR3 length: 12
D gene: TRBD1
J gene: TRBJ1-2
clone size: -
V gene: TRBV7-9
CDR3 protein: CASGTGIFGYTF
CDR3 DNA: TGTGCCAGCGGGACAGGTATCTTTGGCTACACCTTC

CDR3 length: 13
D gene: TRBD2
J gene: TRBJ2-5
clone size: once
V gene: TRBV5-1
CDR3 protein: CASSSGGRETQYF
CDR3 DNA: TGCGCCAGCAGTAGCGGGGGACGGGAGACCCAGTACTTC

CDR3 length: 13
D gene: -
J gene: TRBJ1-6
clone size: -
V gene: TRBV19
CDR3 protein: CASSRQDNSPLHF
CDR3 DNA: TGTGCCAGTAGTAGACAGGATAATTCACCCCTCCACTTT